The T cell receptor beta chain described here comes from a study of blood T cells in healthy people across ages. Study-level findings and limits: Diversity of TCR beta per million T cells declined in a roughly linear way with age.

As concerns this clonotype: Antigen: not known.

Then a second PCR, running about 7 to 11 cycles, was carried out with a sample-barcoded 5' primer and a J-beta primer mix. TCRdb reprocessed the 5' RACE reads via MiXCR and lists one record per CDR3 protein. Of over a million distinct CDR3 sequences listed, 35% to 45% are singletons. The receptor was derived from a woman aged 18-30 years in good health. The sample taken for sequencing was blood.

The CDR3 loop is CASSEGQGVEEQFF. The CDR3 DNA reads TGCGCCAGCAGTGAGGGACAGGGGGTTGAGGAGCAGTTCTTC. The genes are TRBV10-2 and TRBJ2-1; 10 bases align to TRBD1. V gave up 2 bases and J gave up 10 bases; unmatched junction bases: 5. The CDR3 covers 14 residues. From germline, CDR1 is WSHSY and CDR2 SAAADI.